Below, 22 T cell receptor beta chains from the same sample are listed, as sequenced in a study of shared clonotypes between healthy human individuals. Generated by immunoSEQ multiplex PCR, the TCRdb table keeps only in-frame clones and is missing some. Of more than 550,000 clones in the sample, approximately 90% are singletons; the top ten hold 24%. Cells designated naive CD8 were CD45RO-negative and were positively selected for CCR7, with terminally differentiated effector memory CD45RA+ cells excluded. Sequenced material: naive CD8+ T cells sorted from blood. The source is a man aged 25 to 40 in good health.

This chain connects TRBV29-1 to TRBJ2-1; 7 bases match TRBD2. The V segment lost 1 base and the J segment 7 bases; nucleotides outside the gene matches: 13. CDR3 size: 16 residues. CDR1 and CDR2 (germline): SQVTM, ANQGSEA. In DNA, the CDR3 is TGCAGCGTTGAAGCCTTTCTTGGCGGGAGTAGGAATGAGCAGTTCTTC. Translating gives CSVEAFLGGSRNEQFF.

On this clone itself: The sample has other DNA sequences that encode this CDR3 too. V gene TRBV27 combines with J gene TRBJ2-7; D is unclear. CDR1 is MNHEY, CDR2 SMNVEV, per germline (reference sequence). The V and J ends lost 0 bases and 4 bases respectively, with 7 bases between them. The CDR3 is 13 residues long. CDR3 in DNA: TGTGCCAGCAGTTTATCCGACGGTTACGAGCAGTACTTC. Its translation: CASSLSDGYEQYF.

The chain is built from TRBV7-9 and TRBJ2-7; D is undetermined. This CDR3 region has 16 residues. Germline V gene sequence: CDR1 SEHNR, CDR2 FQNEAQ (reference sequence). Trimming cost V 5 bases and J 0 bases, with 17 bases left between them. CDR3 nucleotide sequence: TGTGCCAGCAGCCCTACGGGCGCCGGCGGCTCCTACGAGCAGTACTTC. It translates to CASSPTGAGGSYEQYF.

The CDR3 DNA follows: TGTGCCATCAGTGAGCCTAGATCCTCTGGGGCCAACGTCCTGACTTTC. Amino acids: CAISEPRSSGANVLTF. The J gene is TRBJ2-6, the V gene TRBV10-3; D gene unclear. Deletions cut 2 bases from V and 0 bases from J, with 8 bases between. Looked up from germline, CDR1 is ENHRY and CDR2 is SYGVKD. The CDR3 covers 16 residues.

The chain has TRBV2 and TRBJ2-3, with D unclear. CDR1 SNHLY and CDR2 FYNNEI come from the germline V gene. CDR3 size: 15 residues. V lost 4 bases, J lost 0 bases, and 11 bases lay in between. The DNA for the CDR3 is TGTGCCAGCAGTGGACTTGCTACTAGCACAGATACGCAGTATTTT. This encodes CASSGLATSTDTQYF.

CDR3: CASKGSYDGYTF. The CDR3 nucleotides are TGTGCCAGCAAGGGGAGTTACGATGGCTACACCTTC. This chain connects TRBV2 to TRBJ1-2, with a weak D call TRBD1 (5 bases). This CDR3 has 12 residues. The ends were cut back, 7 bases at V and 6 bases at J, with 12 bases in the middle. Germline V CDR1 and CDR2: SNHLY, FYNNEI.

The rearrangement uses TRBV10-3 and TRBJ2-7, with TRBD2 as a possible D gene (5 bases). The germline V and J ends were trimmed by 10 bases and 6 bases, with 22 bases remaining between them. Germline loops: CDR1 ENHRY, CDR2 SYGVKD. The CDR3 spans 14 residues. The CDR3 here is CATEGMDRAGEQYF. CDR3 DNA sequence: TGTGCCACCGAGGGTATGGATCGGGCAGGCGAGCAGTACTTC.

The genes are TRBV6-1 and TRBJ2-5; 8 nucleotides line up with TRBD1. The CDR3 is made up of 13 amino acids. The V gene's germline CDR1 is MNHNS and CDR2 SASEGT. V was pared by 6 bases and J by 6 bases, with 6 bases of the junction left unmatched. The CDR3 region is CASRGDRLKTQYF. The DNA for the CDR3 is TGTGCCAGCAGGGGGGACAGGCTAAAGACCCAGTACTTC.

The chain uses TRBV27 and TRBJ2-1; possible D gene TRBD1, 5 bases. Trimming shortened V by 5 bases and J by 6 bases, and 14 bases separated the two germline ends. There are 14 residues in the CDR3. Germline assignment: CDR1 MNHEY and CDR2 SMNVEV (reference sequence). The CDR3 nucleotides are TGTGCCAGCAGTCCAGATGTCAGGGCCAATGAGCAGTTCTTC. As protein: CASSPDVRANEQFF.

The chain has TRBV30 and TRBJ1-1; 8 nucleotides match TRBD1. V was clipped by 2 bases and J by 7 bases; unmatched bases: 6. CDR1 GTSNPN and CDR2 SVGIG come from the germline V gene (reference sequence). The CDR3 runs 13 residues. The CDR3 sequence: CAWSRQGKIEAFF. In DNA, the CDR3 is TGTGCCTGGAGTAGACAGGGGAAAATTGAAGCTTTCTTT.

CDR3 region: CASSQSVAGPTDTQYF. The CDR3 nucleotides are TGTGCCAGCAGCCAATCTGTAGCGGGACCCACAGATACGCAGTATTTT. The chain carries TRBV9 and TRBJ2-3, with TRBD2 matching 8 bases. CDR1 is SGDLS, CDR2 YYNGEE, per germline. This CDR3 is 16 amino acids long. The junction had 9 bases not matched to a gene; V was cut back by 4 bases and J by 2 bases.

This chain uses TRBV15 with TRBJ2-7, with TRBD2 matching over 7 bases. Germline CDR1 reads LNHNV; CDR2 reads YYDKDF (reference sequence). CDR3 length equals 13 residues. V shed 3 bases, J shed 7 bases, and the junction held 6 bases outside the gene matches. The CDR3 region has the DNA TGTGCCACCAGCAGTGCGGGGGAAGCGGAGCAGTACTTC. Encoded protein: CATSSAGEAEQYF.

The V and J genes are TRBV7-8 and TRBJ2-3; D unclear. Germline lookup yields CDR1 SGHVS and CDR2 FQNEAQ. The V and J ends lost 7 bases and 0 bases respectively, with 14 bases between them. The CDR3 length is 15 residues. The CDR3 bases are TGTGCCAGCAATCCCCTCATTTCTAGCACAGATACGCAGTATTTT. Translation gives CASNPLISSTDTQYF.

A single count supports this clone. The rearrangement uses TRBV27 and TRBJ2-7; 8 bases fit TRBD2. Looked up from germline, CDR1 is MNHEY and CDR2 is SMNVEV (reference sequence). The CDR3 runs to 15 residues. V shed 2 bases and J 0 bases; nucleotides not matched to a gene: 3. In nucleotides, the CDR3 is TGTGCCAGCAGTTTACGTCTAGCGGGCTCCTACGAGCAGTACTTC. Protein sequence: CASSLRLAGSYEQYF.

As DNA, the CDR3 is TGTGCCAGCAGTTCGGGAACCCCGGGACTAGCGGTCTACGAGCAGTACTTC. It encodes CASSSGTPGLAVYEQYF. This chain uses TRBV27 with TRBJ2-7; 11 bases are a match to TRBD2. The junction had 11 bases not matched to a gene; V was cut back by 4 bases and J by 3 bases. The CDR3 runs to 17 residues. Per germline, CDR1 MNHEY and CDR2 SMNVEV (reference sequence).

The chain carries TRBV7-9 and TRBJ2-7; 7 bases agree with TRBD2. With V trimmed by 2 bases and J by 0 bases, 4 bases remained unmatched. The germline V gene encodes CDR1 SEHNR and CDR2 FQNEAQ (reference sequence). This CDR3 region has 15 residues. This CDR3 reads CASSLSPSGSYEQYF. As DNA, the CDR3 is TGTGCCAGCAGCTTATCCCCTAGCGGCTCCTACGAGCAGTACTTC.

This chain uses TRBV29-1 with TRBJ1-5; 11 bases map to TRBD1. Germline V gene lookup returns CDR1 SQVTM and CDR2 ANQGSEA. There are 15 residues in the CDR3. V was pared by 1 base and J by 11 bases, with 10 bases of the junction left unmatched. The CDR3 DNA reads TGCAGCGTTGAAGTTGTCGGGGACAGGGGGTCGGCCCAGCATTTT. This translates into CSVEVVGDRGSAQHF. The whole variable domain, remainder taken from reference TRBV29-1 and TRBJ1-5, is SAVISQKPSRDICQRGTSLTIQCQVDSQVTMMFWYRQQPGQSLTLIATANQGSEATYESGFVIDKFPISRPNLTFSTLTVSNMSPEDSSIYLCSVEVVGDRGSAQHFGDGTRLSIL.

The gene calls are TRBV11-3 and TRBJ2-1, with 16 bases fitting TRBD2. Germline values: CDR1 SGHNT, CDR2 YENEEA. The V and J ends lost 5 bases and 4 bases, in that order; junction bases with no gene match: 2. The CDR3 loop spans 16 amino acids. As DNA, the CDR3 is TGTGCCAGCAGCCCGGGACTAGCGGGAGGGTACAATGAGCAGTTCTTC. It translates to CASSPGLAGGYNEQFF.

Points on this clone: Its ends do not fully match the called genes, so a read error is possible. The chain uses TRBV28 and TRBJ2-4; no clear D. The CDR3 covers 11 residues. From germline, CDR1 is MDHEN and CDR2 SYDVKM. The CDR3 bases are TGTGCCAGCAGTTCCAATAACATTCAGTACTTC. This translates into CASSSNNIQYF.

This clone has a single count. V gene TRBV2 combines with J gene TRBJ2-7, with a tentative D call TRBD2 (6 bases). CDR3 length: 13 residues. Trimming pared 4 bases from V and 5 bases from J, leaving 12 bases between. CDR1 is SNHLY and CDR2 is FYNNEI in the germline V gene. DNA for the CDR3: TGTGCCAGCAGTGTCTCGGGGGAAAACGAGCAGTACTTC. It translates to CASSVSGENEQYF.

The V gene is TRBV6-5, the J gene TRBJ2-2, with D tentatively TRBD1 (5 bases). Germline V gives CDR1 MNHEY, CDR2 SVGAGI. V was cut by 6 bases and J by 4 bases, with 12 bases left in between. The CDR3 consists of 14 residues. The CDR3 sequence: CASRGITGTGELFF. CDR3 sequence (DNA): TGTGCCAGCAGGGGAATTACAGGCACCGGGGAGCTGTTTTTT.

This rearrangement joins TRBV9 to TRBJ2-3, with 8 bases identical to TRBD2. The length of the CDR3 is 16 residues. V was clipped by 4 bases and J by 2 bases; unmatched bases: 9. Germline V gene lookup returns CDR1 SGDLS and CDR2 YYNGEE. CDR3 region: CASSPRRLALTDTQYF. In DNA form, the CDR3 reads TGTGCCAGCAGCCCCCGGAGACTAGCGCTCACAGATACGCAGTATTTT.